This T cell receptor beta chain was captured by sequencing in a study of CD8+ T cells in alopecia areata. Study overall: Severity was scored as percentage of affected scalp area in treated patients.

Germline-derived CDR1 and CDR2 are GTSNPN and SVGIG (reference sequence). The junction had 7 bases not matched to a gene; V was cut back by 1 base and J by 7 bases. The CDR3 totals 13 residues. Whole-study findings and limits: Possibly because of HLA-related factors, TCR sharing was less clear across patients than in mice.

Extracted RNA was reverse transcribed into cDNA, the sequencing template. Assay: immunoSEQ multiplex PCR; the TCRdb copy retains only in-frame clones and omits some. The sample shows hundreds of thousands of clones, around three fifths of them seen only once. Treatment defined: oral pan-JAK inhibitor, 5-10 mg twice daily. Starting from PBMCs, sorting isolated CD4+ and CD8+ T cells. As to this clone: Its antigen is unidentified.

This sample comprised CD4+ T cells sorted from blood, obtained around week 53, from a patient treated with tofacitinib. The chain is built from TRBV30 and TRBJ2-7; TRBD2 agrees at 7 bases. This receptor was identified in a human donor with alopecia areata. The CDR3 DNA follows: TGTGCCTGGAGTGCCTCCTGGGGGGGTGAGCAGTACTTC. Protein sequence: CAWSASWGGEQYF.